The present entry profiles one T cell receptor (beta chain) with its context. The target antigen is unknown. This entry comes from a study of shared clonotypes between healthy human individuals. Study results and limitations: For naive CD4 cells, around 5.1% of clonotypes were shared across four donors.

The assay used deep level. Authors' processing steps: Sequence data from immunoSEQ were junction-only and lacked quality scores; consequently, filtering differed. Measured with immunoSEQ multiplex PCR; TCRdb has only the in-frame clones, and not every one. The V and J calls and clone size were taken over from that table, and D and trimming were inferred from the DNA. Here the sample spans approximately 100,000 clones, around 64% being singletons. CD45RO+ cells went into CD8 memory alongside CCR7-negative CD45RA+ TemRA cells. The V gene's germline CDR1 is MNHEY and CDR2 SVGAGI. The V end lost 6 bases, the J end lost 5 bases, and 18 bases lay between the germline ends. This CDR3 is 15 amino acids long.

This receptor was taken from a woman aged 30 to 39 in good health. J is TRBJ2-3 and V is TRBV6-5; a possible D gene is TRBD2 (6 bases). Sequencing input: memory CD8+ T cells sorted from blood. Subset reported: CD45RO+ cells pooled with CCR7-negative TemRA cells. CDR3 nucleotides: TGTGCCAGCAGGGCAAAAGTCGACGGGGGAGATACGCAGTATTTT. Protein sequence: CASRAKVDGGDTQYF.